The sequence of this TCR beta chain was determined in a study of identical twins. Points from the study as a whole: Analyses based on zero insertions could be partly confounded by invariant MAIT and iNKT cells. The more abundant beta clonotypes in cord blood had fewer insertions, and memory repertoires did not show this. Models came in too low on out-of-frame TCR alpha sharing in monozygotic twins. Excess sharing by twins proved weaker in beta out-of-frame sequences.

V was clipped by 5 bases and J by 4 bases, with 9 bases between them. This CDR3 region has 13 residues. The germline V gene has CDR1 SGHRS and CDR2 YFSETQ. As to this clonotype: Its matching antigen is unknown.

TCRdb analysed the 5' RACE reads with MiXCR anew, one entry per CDR3 protein. This table has approximately 530,000 distinct CDR3 sequences, 20% to 25% appearing once. This sample also belongs to another study, concerning yellow fever vaccine responses in identical twins.

The clonotype was recovered from a young woman in good health. The J gene is TRBJ2-2, the V gene TRBV5-1; D not resolved. The sequenced sample consisted of CD4+ T cells sorted from blood. The CDR3, as DNA: TGCGCCAGCAGACCCCAAGGCACCGGGGAGCTGTTTTTT. Amino acids: CASRPQGTGELFF. The variable domain in full, with the rest retrieved from reference TRBV5-1 and TRBJ2-2, is KAGVTQTPRYLIKTRGQQVTLSCSPISGHRSVSWYQQTPGQGLQFLFEYFSETQRNKGNFPGRFSGRQFSNSRSEMNVSTLELGDSALYLCASRPQGTGELFFGEGSRLTVL.